This TCR beta chain was identified in a study of CD8+CD57+ T cells in acquired aplastic anemia. Per the germline V gene, CDR1 is DFQATT and CDR2 is SNEGSKA (reference sequence). With 0 bases clipped from V and 15 bases from J, the junction kept 7 bases outside the gene matches. The CDR3 totals 12 residues. CD8+CD57+ cell expansion had been shown by flow cytometry in patients chosen for sequencing. This clonotype was observed a few times. Genomic DNA, the template, was used for profiling of the TCR beta VDJ and CDR3. TCRdb called the reads again in MiXCR, with one record for every CDR3 protein. The sample has roughly 500,000 distinct CDR3 sequences; around 30% are singletons.

Sequencing was done on a sample of sorted CD4+, CD8+, or CD8+CD57+ T cells (not recorded which) from PBMCs. The gene calls are TRBV20-1 and TRBJ2-1; TRBD1 agrees at 8 bases. This clonotype was sampled from a human donor with aplastic anemia. CDR3 region: CSAREWGQAAFF. The CDR3 bases are TGCAGTGCTAGAGAATGGGGACAGGCGGCGTTCTTC.